The clone carrying this TCR beta chain is classed as large. The antigen remains unidentified. Produced via immunoSEQ multiplex PCR; TCRdb's table is partial and in-frame only. The sample carries 80,000 to 95,000 clones, 91% recorded once. Germline values: CDR1 MGHRA, CDR2 YSYEKL. The CDR3 has 16 amino acids. With 2 bases clipped from V and 6 bases from J, the junction kept 8 bases outside the gene matches. These data originate in a study of OX40 agonist ivuxolimab in advanced cancers. Whole-study findings and limits: Determination of antigen specificity was not performed for the expanded peripheral T cells.

The gene calls are TRBV4-1 and TRBJ2-2, with TRBD1 matching over 8 bases. The sequence came from an adult with an advanced solid tumor such as melanoma, head and neck, liver or kidney cancer. The material sequenced was CD4+ or CD8+ T cells sorted from blood, taken in a trial of the OX40 agonist ivuxolimab. The CDR3 sequence is CASSQFQGAIAGELFF. For the CDR3, the DNA is TGCGCCAGCAGCCAATTTCAGGGGGCGATTGCCGGGGAGCTGTTTTTT.